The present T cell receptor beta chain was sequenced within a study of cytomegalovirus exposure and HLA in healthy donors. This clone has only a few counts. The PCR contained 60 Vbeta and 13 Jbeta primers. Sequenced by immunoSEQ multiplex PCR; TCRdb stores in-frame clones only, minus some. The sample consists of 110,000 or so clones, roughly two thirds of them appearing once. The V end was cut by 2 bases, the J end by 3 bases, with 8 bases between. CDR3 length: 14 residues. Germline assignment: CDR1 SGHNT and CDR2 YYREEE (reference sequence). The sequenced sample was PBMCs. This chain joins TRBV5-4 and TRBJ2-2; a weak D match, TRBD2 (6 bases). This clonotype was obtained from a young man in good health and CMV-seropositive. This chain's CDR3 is CASSFGLYTGELFF. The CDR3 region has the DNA TGTGCCAGCAGCTTCGGACTATACACCGGGGAGCTGTTTTTT.